This record concerns one TCR beta chain sequence. Germline V gene data show CDR1 as LNHNV and CDR2 as YYDKDF (reference sequence). CDR3 length: 16 residues. Trimming shortened V by 0 bases and J by 6 bases, and 18 bases separated the two germline ends. This record comes from a study of blood T cell repertoires in COVID-19. Sequencing used immunoSEQ multiplex PCR; TCRdb keeps in-frame clones, though not all of them. The sample has 160,000 or so clones, approximately 80% seen once. Grouping used clinical history reported by participants in a survey and questionnaire. Sequenced material: PBMCs or T cells enriched from blood (not recorded which). J is TRBJ2-7 and V is TRBV15; D not certain. This clonotype originated in a man aged 45-65 years who had recovered from COVID-19. The CDR3 spells CATSREIMAVPSEQYF. In DNA, the CDR3 is TGTGCCACCAGCAGAGAGATTATGGCAGTCCCGTCCGAGCAGTACTTC.